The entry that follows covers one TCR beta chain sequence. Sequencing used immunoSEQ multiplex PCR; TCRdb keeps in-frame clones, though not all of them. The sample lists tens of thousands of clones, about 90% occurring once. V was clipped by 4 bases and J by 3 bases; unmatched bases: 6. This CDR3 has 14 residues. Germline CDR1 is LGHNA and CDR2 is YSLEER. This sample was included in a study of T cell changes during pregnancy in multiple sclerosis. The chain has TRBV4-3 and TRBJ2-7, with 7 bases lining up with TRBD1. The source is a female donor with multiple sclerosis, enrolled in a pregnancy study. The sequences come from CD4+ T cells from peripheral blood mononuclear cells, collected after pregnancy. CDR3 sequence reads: CASSRSGQSYEQYF. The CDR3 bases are TGCGCCAGCAGCCGTTCGGGACAGAGCTACGAGCAGTACTTC.